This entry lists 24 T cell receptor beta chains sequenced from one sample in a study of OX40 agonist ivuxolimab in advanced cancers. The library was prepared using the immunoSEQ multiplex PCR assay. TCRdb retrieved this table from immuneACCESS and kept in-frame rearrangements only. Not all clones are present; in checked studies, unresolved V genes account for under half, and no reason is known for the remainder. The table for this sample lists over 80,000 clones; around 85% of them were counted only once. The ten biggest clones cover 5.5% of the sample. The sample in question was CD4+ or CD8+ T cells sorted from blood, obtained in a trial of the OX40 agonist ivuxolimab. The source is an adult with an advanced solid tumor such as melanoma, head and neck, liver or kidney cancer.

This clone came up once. CDR3 amino acids: CASSLAPRGSYEQYF. The CDR3 DNA is TGTGCCAGCAGCTTGGCCCCCCGGGGGAGCTACGAGCAGTACTTC. This chain links TRBV5-6 with TRBJ2-7, with TRBD2 as a possible D gene (6 bases). Trimming removed 0 bases from V and 3 bases from J, with 13 bases in between. The germline V gene encodes CDR1 SGHDT and CDR2 YYEEEE. CDR3 length: 15 residues.

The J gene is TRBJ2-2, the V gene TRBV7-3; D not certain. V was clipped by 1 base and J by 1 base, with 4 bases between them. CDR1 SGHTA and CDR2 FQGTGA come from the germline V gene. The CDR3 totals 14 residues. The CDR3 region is CASSLSRNTGELFF. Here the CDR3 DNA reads TGTGCCAGCAGCTTAAGTCGGAACACCGGGGAGCTGTTTTTT.

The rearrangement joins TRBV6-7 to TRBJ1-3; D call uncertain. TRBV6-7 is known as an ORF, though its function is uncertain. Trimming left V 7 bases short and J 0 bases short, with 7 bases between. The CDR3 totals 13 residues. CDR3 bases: TGTGCCAGCACCTCTGCCTCTGGAAACACCATATATTTT. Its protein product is CASTSASGNTIYF.

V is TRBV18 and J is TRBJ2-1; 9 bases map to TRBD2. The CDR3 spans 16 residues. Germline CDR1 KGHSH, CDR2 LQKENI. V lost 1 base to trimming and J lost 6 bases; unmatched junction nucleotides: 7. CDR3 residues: CASSPQSLAGFNEQFF. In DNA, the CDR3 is TGTGCCAGCTCACCACAATCGCTAGCGGGATTCAATGAGCAGTTCTTC.

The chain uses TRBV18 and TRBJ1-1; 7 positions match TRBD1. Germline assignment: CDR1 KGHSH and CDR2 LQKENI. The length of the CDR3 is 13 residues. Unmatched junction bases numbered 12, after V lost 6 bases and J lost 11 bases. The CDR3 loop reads CASSPKPGQQAFF. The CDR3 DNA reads TGTGCCAGCTCTCCAAAACCGGGACAGCAGGCTTTCTTT.

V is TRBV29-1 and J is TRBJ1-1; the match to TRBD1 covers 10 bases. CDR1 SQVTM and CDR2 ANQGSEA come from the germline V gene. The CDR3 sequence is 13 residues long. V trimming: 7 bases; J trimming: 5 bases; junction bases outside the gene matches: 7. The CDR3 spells CSGWDRGGTEAFF. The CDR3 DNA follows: TGCAGCGGGTGGGACAGGGGAGGTACTGAAGCTTTCTTT.

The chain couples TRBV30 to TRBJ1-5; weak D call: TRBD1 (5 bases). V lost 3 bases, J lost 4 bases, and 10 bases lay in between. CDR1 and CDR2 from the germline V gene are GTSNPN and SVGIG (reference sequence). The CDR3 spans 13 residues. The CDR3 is CAWSSTGNQPQHF. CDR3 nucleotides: TGTGCCTGGAGCTCAACAGGTAATCAGCCCCAGCATTTT.

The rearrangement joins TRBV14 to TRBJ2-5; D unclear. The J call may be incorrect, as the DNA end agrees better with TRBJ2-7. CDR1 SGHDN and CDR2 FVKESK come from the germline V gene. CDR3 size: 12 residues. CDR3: CASSPAHYEQYF. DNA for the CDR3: TGTGCCAGCAGCCCCGCCCACTACGAGCAGTACTTC.

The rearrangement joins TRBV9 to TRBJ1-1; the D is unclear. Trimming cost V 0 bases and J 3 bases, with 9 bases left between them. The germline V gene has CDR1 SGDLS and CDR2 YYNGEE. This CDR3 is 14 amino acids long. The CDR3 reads CASSVGSVDTEAFF. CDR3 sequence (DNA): TGTGCCAGCAGCGTAGGATCAGTTGACACTGAAGCTTTCTTT.

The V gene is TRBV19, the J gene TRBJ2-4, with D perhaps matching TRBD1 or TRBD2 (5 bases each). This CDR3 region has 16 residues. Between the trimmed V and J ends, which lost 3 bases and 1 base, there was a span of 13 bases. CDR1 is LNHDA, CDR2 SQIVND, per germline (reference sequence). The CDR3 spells CASSIGAGRAKNIQYF. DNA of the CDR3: TGTGCCAGTAGTATCGGGGCAGGACGGGCCAAAAACATTCAGTACTTC.

The CDR3: CASSRRQGDHEQYF. CDR3 nucleotide sequence: TGTGCCAGCAGCCGTAGACAGGGGGACCACGAGCAGTACTTC. The V call is TRBV6-6, the J call TRBJ2-7; 9 bases are shared with TRBD1. CDR1 and CDR2 (germline): MNHNY, SVGAGI (reference sequence). CDR3 length equals 14 residues. Trimming removed 6 bases from V and 5 bases from J; junction bases left unmatched: 8.

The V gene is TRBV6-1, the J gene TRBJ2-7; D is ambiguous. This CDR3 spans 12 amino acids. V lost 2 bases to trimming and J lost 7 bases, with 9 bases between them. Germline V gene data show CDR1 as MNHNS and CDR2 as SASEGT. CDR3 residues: CASSESRYEQYF. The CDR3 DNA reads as TGTGCCAGCAGTGAATCTCGGTATGAGCAGTACTTC.

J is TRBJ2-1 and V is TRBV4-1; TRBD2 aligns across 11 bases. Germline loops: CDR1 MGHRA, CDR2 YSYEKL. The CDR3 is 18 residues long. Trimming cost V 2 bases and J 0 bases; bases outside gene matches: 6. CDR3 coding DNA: TGCGCCAGCAGCCAACGACTAGCGGGATCCAGCTCCTACAATGAGCAGTTCTTC. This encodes CASSQRLAGSSSYNEQFF.

The CDR3 coding sequence is TGTGCCAGTAGTATAGAGACTAGCGGGGGGCTCAATGAGCAGTTCTTC. Translation: CASSIETSGGLNEQFF. V gene TRBV19 combines with J gene TRBJ2-1; 13 bases map to TRBD2. The CDR3 has 16 residues. Looked up from germline, CDR1 is LNHDA and CDR2 is SQIVND (reference sequence). J lost 6 bases, V lost 0 bases, and 2 bases had no gene match.

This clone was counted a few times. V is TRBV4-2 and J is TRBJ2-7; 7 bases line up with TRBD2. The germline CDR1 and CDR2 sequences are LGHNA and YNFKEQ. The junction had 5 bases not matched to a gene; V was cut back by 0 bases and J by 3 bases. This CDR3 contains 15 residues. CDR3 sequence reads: CASSQDAGEYYEQYF. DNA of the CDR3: TGTGCCAGCAGCCAAGATGCGGGAGAATACTACGAGCAGTACTTC.

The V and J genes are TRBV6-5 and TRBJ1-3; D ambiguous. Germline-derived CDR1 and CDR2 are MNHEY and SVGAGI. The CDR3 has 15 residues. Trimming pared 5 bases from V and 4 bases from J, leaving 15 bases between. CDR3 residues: CASSPDLKDGNTIYF. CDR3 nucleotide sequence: TGTGCCAGCAGTCCGGACTTAAAAGACGGAAACACCATATATTTT.

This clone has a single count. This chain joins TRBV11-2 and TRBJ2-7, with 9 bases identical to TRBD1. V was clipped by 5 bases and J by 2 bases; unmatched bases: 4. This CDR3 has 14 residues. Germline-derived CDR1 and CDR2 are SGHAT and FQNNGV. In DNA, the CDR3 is TGTGCCAGCAGCCTACGACAGGGGGCCTACGAGCAGTACTTC. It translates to CASSLRQGAYEQYF.

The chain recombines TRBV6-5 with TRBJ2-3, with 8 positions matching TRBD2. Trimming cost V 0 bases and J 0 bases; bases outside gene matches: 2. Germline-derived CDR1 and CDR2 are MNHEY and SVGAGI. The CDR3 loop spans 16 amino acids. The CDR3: CASSYSGGASTDTQYF. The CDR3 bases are TGTGCCAGCAGTTACTCCGGGGGGGCCAGCACAGATACGCAGTATTTT.

As DNA, the CDR3 is TGTGCCAGCAGTGAGTGGGAGACCCAGTACTTC. This encodes CASSEWETQYF. The rearrangement joins TRBV2 to TRBJ2-5, with D hard to call. The V and J ends lost 3 bases and 5 bases respectively, with 4 bases between them. The CDR3 runs to 11 residues. CDR1 and CDR2 (germline): SNHLY, FYNNEI.

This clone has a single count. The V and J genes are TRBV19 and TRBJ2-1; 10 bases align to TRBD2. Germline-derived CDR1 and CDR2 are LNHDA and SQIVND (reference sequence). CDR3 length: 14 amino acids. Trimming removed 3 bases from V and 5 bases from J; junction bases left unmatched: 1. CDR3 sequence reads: CASSILAGDNEQFF. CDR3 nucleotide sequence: TGTGCCAGTAGTATTCTAGCGGGGGACAATGAGCAGTTCTTC. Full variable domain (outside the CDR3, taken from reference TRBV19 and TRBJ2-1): DGGITQSPKYLFRKEGQNVTLSCEQNLNHDAMYWYRQDPGQGLRLIYYSQIVNDFQKGDIAEGYSVSREKKESFPLTVTSAQKNPTAFYLCASSILAGDNEQFFGPGTRLTVL.

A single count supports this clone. The CDR3 nucleotides are TGTGCCAGCTCACTTTCTGCCGCAGGCTATGGCTACACCTTC. This codes for CASSLSAAGYGYTF. The chain has TRBV18 and TRBJ1-2; no reliable D call. This CDR3 has 14 amino acids. The V end was cut by 4 bases, the J end by 4 bases, with 13 bases between. Germline V gives CDR1 KGHSH, CDR2 LQKENI.

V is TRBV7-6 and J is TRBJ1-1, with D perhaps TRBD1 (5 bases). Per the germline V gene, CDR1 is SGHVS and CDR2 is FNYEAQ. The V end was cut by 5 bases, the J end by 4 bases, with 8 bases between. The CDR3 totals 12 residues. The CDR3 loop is CASSPGGTEAFF. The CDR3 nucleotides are TGTGCCAGCAGCCCCGGGGGCACTGAAGCTTTCTTT.

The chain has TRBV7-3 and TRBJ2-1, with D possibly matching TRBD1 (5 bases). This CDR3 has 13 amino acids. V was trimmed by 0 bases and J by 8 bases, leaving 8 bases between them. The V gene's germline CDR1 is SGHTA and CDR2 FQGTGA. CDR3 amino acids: CASSLTRADEQFF. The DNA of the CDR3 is TGTGCCAGCAGCTTAACCAGGGCGGATGAGCAGTTCTTC. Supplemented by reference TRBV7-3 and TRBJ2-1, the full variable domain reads GAGVSQTPSNKVTEKGKYVELRCDPISGHTALYWYRQSLGQGPEFLIYFQGTGAADDSGLPNDRFFAVRPEGSVSTLKIQRTERGDSAVYLCASSLTRADEQFFGPGTRLTVL.

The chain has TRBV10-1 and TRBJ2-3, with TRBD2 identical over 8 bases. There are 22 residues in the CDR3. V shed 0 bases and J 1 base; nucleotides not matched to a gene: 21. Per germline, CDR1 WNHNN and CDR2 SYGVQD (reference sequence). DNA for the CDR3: TGCGCCAGCAGTGAGTCCCGACTAGCGTGGGAATTTGGGAATTTAGGCACAGATACGCAGTATTTT. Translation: CASSESRLAWEFGNLGTDTQYF.